This T cell receptor (beta chain) was obtained from a study of T cell clonality in common variable immunodeficiency. Study-level results: CVID subjects had higher TCRbeta clonality than healthy controls, most marked in about a third.

Repertoires were generated with immunoSEQ multiplex PCR, while TCRdb's copy carries only in-frame clones and drops some. The sample was found to contain approximately 50,000 clones, and every one recurs. The germline CDR1 and CDR2 sequences are SGHTA and FQGTGA. The CDR3 totals 14 residues. This clone appeared a few times. Its cognate antigen is unknown. The DNA ends 3 residues before the CDR3 does, and the rest of the CDR3 is filled in from the germline J gene. Caucasian heritage predominated among both patients and controls. This sequence was found in a person between 18 and 70 years old in good health. The chain employs TRBV7-3 and TRBJ1-2, with D perhaps TRBD1 (6 bases). The source material was peripheral blood mononuclear cells. The sequenced CDR3 bases are TGTGCCAGCAGCGCTGGGGGGGGCCCAGATACC. Translated: CASSAGGGPDT. Given in full, the CDR3 is CASSAGGGPDTYTF.